Shown below are 14 T cell receptor beta chains from a single sample sequenced in a study of shared clonotypes between healthy human individuals. Repertoires were generated with immunoSEQ multiplex PCR, while TCRdb's copy carries only in-frame clones and drops some. The table shows a few million clones, with around nine tenths occurring only once. Sequencing was performed on naive CD4+ T cells sorted from blood. Subset: CD45RA+ positively selected. All receptors derive from a man aged 18 to 30 in good health.

This sequence joins TRBV5-1 and TRBJ2-7; a weak D match, TRBD2 (5 bases). Germline V lookup: CDR1 SGHRS, CDR2 YFSETQ. V was trimmed by 4 bases and J by 5 bases, leaving 22 bases between them. This CDR3 contains 16 residues. The CDR3 bases are TGCGCCAGCAGCCTCGGGGAGCGGCAGACGAAAAACGAGCAGTACTTC. It is translated as CASSLGERQTKNEQYF.

The chain links TRBV7-9 to TRBJ2-7; weak D call: TRBD2 (6 bases). In germline, CDR1 is SEHNR, CDR2 FQNEAQ (reference sequence). Deletions cut 0 bases from V and 6 bases from J, with 18 bases between. The CDR3 is made up of 16 amino acids. The CDR3 bases are TGTGCCAGCAGCTTAGCGTTTAGCCTTGGGACTTCCGAGCAGTACTTC. This sequence encodes CASSLAFSLGTSEQYF.

The chain couples TRBV10-2 to TRBJ2-5; 12 bases are shared with TRBD2. This CDR3 spans 13 amino acids. V shed 10 bases and J 5 bases; nucleotides not matched to a gene: 5. Germline CDR1 is WSHSY and CDR2 is SAAADI. Here the CDR3 DNA reads TGCGCCACCGAAGGACTAGCGGGGGAGACCCAGTACTTC. The encoded protein is CATEGLAGETQYF.

The chain carries TRBV5-1 and TRBJ1-2, with D perhaps matching TRBD1 (6 bases). Between the trimmed V and J ends, which lost 4 bases and 1 base, there was a span of 20 bases. CDR3 size: 17 residues. Germline values: CDR1 SGHRS, CDR2 YFSETQ. The CDR3 here is CASSARQVSAGNYGYTF. The CDR3 nucleotides read TGCGCCAGCAGCGCGAGACAGGTCTCGGCCGGTAACTATGGCTACACCTTC.

This chain connects TRBV10-3 to TRBJ2-3, with 10 bases matching TRBD2. Germline CDR1 ENHRY, CDR2 SYGVKD. The CDR3 totals 17 residues. The V segment lost 5 bases and the J segment 0 bases; nucleotides outside the gene matches: 8. CDR3 region: CAISTSGERSSTDTQYF. The CDR3 coding sequence is TGTGCCATCAGTACTAGCGGGGAACGTTCTAGCACAGATACGCAGTATTTT.

The chain carries TRBV19 and TRBJ1-1, with D perhaps TRBD1 (6 bases). This CDR3 has 17 residues. The germline V gene encodes CDR1 LNHDA and CDR2 SQIVND (reference sequence). The V end lost 4 bases, the J end lost 1 base, and 19 bases lay between the germline ends. The CDR3 loop is CASSTIIRTAKNTEAFF. The CDR3 DNA follows: TGTGCCAGTAGTACCATAATCAGGACAGCCAAGAACACTGAAGCTTTCTTT. Drawing the rest from reference TRBV19 and TRBJ1-1, the complete variable domain is DGGITQSPKYLFRKEGQNVTLSCEQNLNHDAMYWYRQDPGQGLRLIYYSQIVNDFQKGDIAEGYSVSREKKESFPLTVTSAQKNPTAFYLCASSTIIRTAKNTEAFFGQGTRLTVV.

The chain is built from TRBV5-1 and TRBJ1-2, with 7 bases lining up with TRBD1. CDR3 size: 14 residues. Germline CDR1 is SGHRS and CDR2 is YFSETQ. V lost 4 bases to trimming and J lost 3 bases; unmatched junction nucleotides: 6. Here the CDR3 DNA reads TGCGCCAGCAGCGTTACCGGGACAGACTATGGCTACACCTTC. Protein: CASSVTGTDYGYTF.

V usage is TRBV6-5 and J usage is TRBJ1-1; no reliable D call. Trimming cost V 6 bases and J 4 bases, with 3 bases left between them. This CDR3 has 10 amino acids. Germline V gene data show CDR1 as MNHEY and CDR2 as SVGAGI. CDR3 residues: CASRFTEAFF. The CDR3 DNA follows: TGTGCCAGCAGGTTCACTGAAGCTTTCTTT.

The J gene is TRBJ2-2, the V gene TRBV5-1, with a tentative D call TRBD1 (6 bases). The CDR3 consists of 14 residues. Germline V gene lookup returns CDR1 SGHRS and CDR2 YFSETQ. With 4 bases removed from V and 3 bases from J, the gap between germline ends came to 10 bases. The DNA of the CDR3 is TGCGCCAGCAGCATGACAGGTTACACCGGGGAGCTGTTTTTT. Its translation is CASSMTGYTGELFF.

The chain joins TRBV5-1 to TRBJ2-2; the D gene is possibly TRBD1 (5 bases). Germline V gene lookup returns CDR1 SGHRS and CDR2 YFSETQ. The CDR3 sequence is 14 residues long. V shed 7 bases and J shed 2 bases, with 12 bases lying between them. Here the CDR3 reads CASGTTVNTGELFF. The CDR3 DNA sequence: TGCGCCAGCGGAACGACAGTAAACACCGGGGAGCTGTTTTTT.

The chain uses TRBV4-1 and TRBJ2-1, with TRBD2 identical over 14 bases. Germline CDR1 reads MGHRA; CDR2 reads YSYEKL. The CDR3 covers 17 residues. Trimming at V came to 3 bases and at J to 7 bases, leaving 8 bases not matched to a gene. The CDR3 bases are TGCGCCAGCAGCCAGGAAACCGGGACTAGCGGGAGAAATGAGCAGTTCTTC. Translation: CASSQETGTSGRNEQFF.

The chain uses TRBV5-6 and TRBJ1-2; no clear D. Trimming pared 0 bases from V and 8 bases from J, leaving 14 bases between. The CDR3 extends over 14 amino acids. Germline assignment: CDR1 SGHDT and CDR2 YYEEEE. The CDR3 sequence: CASSLAGMVGGYTF. Written as DNA, the CDR3 is TGTGCCAGCAGCTTGGCCGGGATGGTAGGGGGCTACACCTTC.

Note on this clone: The same CDR3 can be traced to other DNA sequences in this sample. This rearrangement joins TRBV6-5 to TRBJ1-1; the D is unclear. V gave up 0 bases and J gave up 1 base, with 6 bases separating them. The germline V gene encodes CDR1 MNHEY and CDR2 SVGAGI. CDR3 length equals 14 residues. CDR3 sequence reads: CASSYSMANTEAFF. The CDR3 nucleotides are TGTGCCAGCAGTTACTCGATGGCGAACACTGAAGCTTTCTTT.

Remarks on this clone: Other DNA variants within this sample encode the same CDR3. This chain uses TRBV5-1 with TRBJ1-1; possibly TRBD1 for D (6 bases). Germline lookup yields CDR1 SGHRS and CDR2 YFSETQ. Trimming pared 0 bases from V and 1 base from J, leaving 13 bases between. The CDR3 is made up of 16 amino acids. CDR3 region: CASSLVQGRGNTEAFF. The CDR3 DNA sequence: TGCGCCAGCAGCTTGGTACAGGGAAGGGGGAACACTGAAGCTTTCTTT.